This record covers a single TCR beta chain. Antigen specificity is unknown. This sample is part of a study of shared clonotypes between healthy human individuals. Study-level findings and limits: Collection of samples was limited to blood; tissue repertoires likely differ. Read depth was anticipated to influence clonotype sharing among donors. A small donor pool kept down the genetic and exposure-history diversity that was represented.

Clones were read by immunoSEQ multiplex PCR, and TCRdb kept only the in-frame ones, dropping some. The sample contains about 510,000 clones, roughly 79% of which appear only once. The sequencing input was PBMCs. This clonotype was obtained from a woman between 40 and 50 years old in good health. Some clones in this sample may be carry-over from other donors' samples.

This CDR3 is CASSKVGRLHYNEQFF. The DNA for the CDR3 is TGTGCCAGCAGCAAAGTAGGCCGACTACACTACAATGAGCAGTTCTTC. The chain couples TRBV21-1 to TRBJ2-1; the D call TRBD2 from the table was never checked on the DNA. TRBV21-1 is marked as a pseudogene. This CDR3 is built from 16 residues.